This T cell receptor beta chain was captured by sequencing in a study of Graves' ophthalmopathy and Graves' hyperthyroidism. This clonotype has more than one count but fewer than ten. V was clipped by 3 bases and J by 1 base, with 11 bases between them. Germline CDR1 reads DFQATT; CDR2 reads SNEGSKA (reference sequence). This CDR3 region has 14 residues. Scientists amplified the TCR beta CDR3 regions from RNA transcripts. After a first-round RT-PCR with HTBI primers, a second-round multiplex PCR was run. TCRdb ran MiXCR on the multiplex PCR reads and lists one entry per CDR3 protein. The sample contains hundreds of thousands of distinct CDR3 sequences, 40% of which appear only once.

The sequence was obtained from an adult man with Graves' ophthalmopathy. This rearrangement joins TRBV20-1 to TRBJ2-3; D is possibly TRBD1 or TRBD2 (5 bases each). Input material: peripheral blood. The CDR3 region has the DNA TGCAGTGCTAGGAGGGGCGCACGCACAGATACGCAGTATTTT. Its protein product is CSARRGARTDTQYF.